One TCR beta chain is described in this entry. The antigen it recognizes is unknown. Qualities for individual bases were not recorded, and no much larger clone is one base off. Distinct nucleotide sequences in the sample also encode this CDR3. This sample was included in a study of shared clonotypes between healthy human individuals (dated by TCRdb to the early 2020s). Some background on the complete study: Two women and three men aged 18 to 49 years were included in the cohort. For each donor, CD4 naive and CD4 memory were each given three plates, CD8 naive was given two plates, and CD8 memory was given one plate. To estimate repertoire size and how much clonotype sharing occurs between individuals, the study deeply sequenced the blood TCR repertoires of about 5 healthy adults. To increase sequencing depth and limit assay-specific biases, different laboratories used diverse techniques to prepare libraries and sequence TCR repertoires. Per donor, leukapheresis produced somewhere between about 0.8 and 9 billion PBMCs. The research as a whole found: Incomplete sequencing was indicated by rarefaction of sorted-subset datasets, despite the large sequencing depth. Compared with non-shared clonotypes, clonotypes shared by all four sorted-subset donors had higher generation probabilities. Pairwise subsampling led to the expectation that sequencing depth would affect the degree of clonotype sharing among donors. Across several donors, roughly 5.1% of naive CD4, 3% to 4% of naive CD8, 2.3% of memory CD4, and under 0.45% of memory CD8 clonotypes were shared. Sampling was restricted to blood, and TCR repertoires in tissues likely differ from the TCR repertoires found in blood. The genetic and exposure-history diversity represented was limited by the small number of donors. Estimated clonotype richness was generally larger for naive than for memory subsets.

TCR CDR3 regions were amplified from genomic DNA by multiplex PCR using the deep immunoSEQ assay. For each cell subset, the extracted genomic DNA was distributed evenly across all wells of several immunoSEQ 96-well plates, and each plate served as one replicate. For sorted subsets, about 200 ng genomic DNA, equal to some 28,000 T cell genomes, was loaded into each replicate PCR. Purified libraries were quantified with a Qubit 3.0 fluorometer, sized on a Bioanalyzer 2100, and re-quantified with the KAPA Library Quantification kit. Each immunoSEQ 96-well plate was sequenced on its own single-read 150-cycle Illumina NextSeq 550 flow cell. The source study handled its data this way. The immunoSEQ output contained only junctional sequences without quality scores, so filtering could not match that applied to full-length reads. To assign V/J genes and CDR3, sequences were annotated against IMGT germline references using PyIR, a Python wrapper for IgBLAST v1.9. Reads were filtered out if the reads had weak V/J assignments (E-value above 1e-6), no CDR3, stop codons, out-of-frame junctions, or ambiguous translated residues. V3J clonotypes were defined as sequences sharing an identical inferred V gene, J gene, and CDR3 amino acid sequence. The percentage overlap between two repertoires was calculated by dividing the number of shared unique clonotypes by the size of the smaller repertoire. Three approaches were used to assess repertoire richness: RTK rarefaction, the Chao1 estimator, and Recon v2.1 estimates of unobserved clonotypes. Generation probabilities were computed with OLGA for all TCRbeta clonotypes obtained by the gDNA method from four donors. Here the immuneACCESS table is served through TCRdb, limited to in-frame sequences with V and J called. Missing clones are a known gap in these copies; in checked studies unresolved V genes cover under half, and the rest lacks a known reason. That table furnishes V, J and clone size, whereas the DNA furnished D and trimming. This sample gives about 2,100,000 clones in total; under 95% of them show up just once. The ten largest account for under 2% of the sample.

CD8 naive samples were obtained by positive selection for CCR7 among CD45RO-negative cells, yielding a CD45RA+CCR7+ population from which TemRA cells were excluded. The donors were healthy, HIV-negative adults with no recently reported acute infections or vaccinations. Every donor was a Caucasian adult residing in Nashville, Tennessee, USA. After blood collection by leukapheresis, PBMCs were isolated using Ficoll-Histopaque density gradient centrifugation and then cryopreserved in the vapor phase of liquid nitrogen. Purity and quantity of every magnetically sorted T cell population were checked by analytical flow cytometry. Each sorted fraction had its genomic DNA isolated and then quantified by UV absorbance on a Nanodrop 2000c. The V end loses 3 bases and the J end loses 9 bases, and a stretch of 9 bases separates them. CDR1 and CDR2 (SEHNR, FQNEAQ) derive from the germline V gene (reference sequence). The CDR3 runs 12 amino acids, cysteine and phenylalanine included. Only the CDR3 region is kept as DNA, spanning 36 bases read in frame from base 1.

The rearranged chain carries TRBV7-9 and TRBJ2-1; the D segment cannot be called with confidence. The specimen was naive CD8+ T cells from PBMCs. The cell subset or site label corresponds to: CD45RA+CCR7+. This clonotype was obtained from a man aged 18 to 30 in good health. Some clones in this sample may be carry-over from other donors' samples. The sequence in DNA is TGTGCCAGCAGCTTTCAGTCTGGTGAGCAGTTCTTC. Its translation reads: CASSFQSGEQFF.